One and the same sample provided the 10 T cell receptor beta chains below, sequenced in a study of somatic mutations in cytotoxic T cells in rheumatoid arthritis. The method was immunoSEQ multiplex PCR; TCRdb's version includes in-frame clones alone and lacks a portion of them. The table has roughly 660 clones, approximately 75% seen once. The source material was CD8+ T cells sorted from blood. The receptors here all came from an adult with rheumatoid arthritis.

The chain combines TRBV11-2 with TRBJ1-2; possibly TRBD1 for D (6 bases). Trimming left V 7 bases short and J 3 bases short, with 15 bases between. CDR3 length: 14 residues. Germline V gene lookup returns CDR1 SGHAT and CDR2 FQNNGV. The CDR3 region is CASTSTGGHYGYTF. CDR3 bases: TGTGCCAGCACCTCGACGGGGGGGCACTATGGCTACACCTTC.

The table lists this clone with a few counts. The chain recombines TRBV2 with TRBJ1-2; D is unclear. The V end lost 5 bases, the J end lost 6 bases, and 10 bases lay between the germline ends. Germline values: CDR1 SNHLY, CDR2 FYNNEI. The CDR3 is made up of 12 amino acids. The CDR3 DNA is TGTGCCAGCAGTATCTTCGTGGATGGCTACACCTTC. Protein sequence: CASSIFVDGYTF.

The chain has TRBV30 and TRBJ2-7, with no clear D. V was clipped by 2 bases and J by 0 bases, with 8 bases between them. This CDR3 is built from 13 residues. Germline V gene data show CDR1 as GTSNPN and CDR2 as SVGIG (reference sequence). CDR3 in amino acids: CAWSIGHSYEQYF. The CDR3 DNA sequence: TGTGCCTGGAGTATCGGCCACTCCTACGAGCAGTACTTC.

V usage is TRBV19 and J usage is TRBJ2-3, with D maybe TRBD2 (5 bases). Trimming left V 9 bases short and J 2 bases short, with 15 bases between. The CDR3 is made up of 14 amino acids. CDR1 LNHDA and CDR2 SQIVND come from the germline V gene (reference sequence). As DNA, the CDR3 is TGTGCCAGCCAAGGTTGGGAGTCCACAGATACGCAGTATTTT. This translates into CASQGWESTDTQYF.

The V and J genes are TRBV4-2 and TRBJ1-1; maybe TRBD1 (5 bases). Trimming shortened V by 1 base and J by 7 bases, and 13 bases separated the two germline ends. The CDR3 consists of 14 residues. Per germline, CDR1 LGHNA and CDR2 YNFKEQ. DNA for the CDR3: TGTGCCAGCAGCCAAGCGGGGGGACGGGATGAAGCTTTCTTT. It specifies CASSQAGGRDEAFF.

In its sample, this clone is large (0.1 to 1%). The chain has TRBV9 and TRBJ2-3, with D perhaps TRBD2 (6 bases). There are 14 residues in the CDR3. V lost 6 bases and J 3 bases, leaving 14 bases between the germline ends. The germline gives CDR1 SGDLS, CDR2 YYNGEE. The CDR3 reads CASNQRVKTDTQYF. The CDR3 bases are TGTGCCAGCAACCAGCGGGTGAAGACAGATACGCAGTATTTT.

This clone appeared a few times. The chain carries TRBV19 and TRBJ2-7; 10 nucleotides match TRBD1. The germline CDR1 and CDR2 sequences are LNHDA and SQIVND (reference sequence). The length of the CDR3 is 13 residues. V lost 10 bases and J lost 5; bases outside the gene matches: 8. DNA for the CDR3: TGTGCCACGAGACAGGGGGCGCTCGACGAGCAGTACTTC. Encoded protein: CATRQGALDEQYF. Full variable domain (rest looked up from reference TRBV19 and TRBJ2-7): DGGITQSPKYLFRKEGQNVTLSCEQNLNHDAMYWYRQDPGQGLRLIYYSQIVNDFQKGDIAEGYSVSREKKESFPLTVTSAQKNPTAFYLCATRQGALDEQYFGPGTRLTVT.

This clone rates as large. This chain joins TRBV29-1 and TRBJ1-1, with no clear D. The CDR3 runs 12 residues. V was trimmed by 4 bases and J by 1 base, leaving 7 bases between them. In germline, CDR1 is SQVTM, CDR2 ANQGSEA. CDR3 coding DNA: TGCAGCGTTGGCCATTCGAACACTGAAGCTTTCTTT. Its protein is CSVGHSNTEAFF.

The chain joins TRBV5-6 to TRBJ1-2; D unresolved. The length of the CDR3 is 12 residues. Germline loops: CDR1 SGHDT, CDR2 YYEEEE. Deletions cut 0 bases from V and 4 bases from J, with 4 bases between. The CDR3 is CASSLDSYGYTF. In DNA, the CDR3 is TGTGCCAGCAGCTTGGACAGCTATGGCTACACCTTC.

This clone came up a few times. The chain has TRBV6-5 and TRBJ2-7; D remains ambiguous. V lost 7 bases and J lost 5, with 15 bases in between. In germline, CDR1 is MNHEY, CDR2 SVGAGI. The CDR3 totals 13 residues. CDR3 region: CASTMEYGDEQYF. The CDR3 DNA follows: TGTGCCAGCACCATGGAGTATGGGGACGAGCAGTACTTC.